This TCR beta chain originates from a study of blood T cells in healthy people across ages. PCR was performed a second time for roughly 7 to 12 cycles using a sample-barcoded 5' primer and a J-beta primer mix. Paired-end reads containing CDR3 totaled no fewer than 2.5 million for each sample. MiXCR, applied by TCRdb to the 5' RACE reads, yields one record per CDR3 protein. The profile shows about 1.5 million distinct CDR3 sequences, roughly 43% of them singletons. The CDR3 length is 14 residues. Germline V lookup: CDR1 SGHVT, CDR2 SQSDAQ. V dropped 8 bases and J dropped 1 base, with 11 bases sitting between them.

What was sequenced was blood. The chain carries TRBV7-4 and TRBJ1-4; D not certain. The receptor was isolated from a woman under 30 in good health. The CDR3 sequence: CASFLRRTNEKLFF. The CDR3 region has the DNA TGTGCCAGCTTCCTGCGGCGAACTAATGAAAAACTGTTTTTT. Using reference TRBV7-4 and TRBJ1-4 for the parts outside the CDR3, the full variable domain is GAGVSQSPRYKVAKRGRDVALRCDSISGHVTLYWYRQTLGQGSEVLTYSQSDAQRDKSGRPSGRFSAERPERSVSTLKIQRTEQGDSAVYLCASFLRRTNEKLFFGSGTQLSVL.